This T cell receptor (beta chain) was found in a study of OX40 agonist ivuxolimab in advanced cancers. Study details: Patients took ivuxolimab, an agonistic anti-OX40 (CD134) antibody. Study-wide findings and caveats: The antigen specificity of the peripheral T cells (those that were expanded) was not determined. Several nonresponders also turned out to have low normalized T-cell clonal expansion.

With respect to this clone: Its matching antigen is unknown.

Repertoires were generated with immunoSEQ multiplex PCR, while TCRdb's copy carries only in-frame clones and drops some. The sample has more than 65,000 clones, about 88% seen once. Germline CDR1 ENHRY, CDR2 SYGVKD. V shed 7 bases and J shed 4 bases, with 13 bases lying between them. The CDR3 totals 13 residues. The J gene is TRBJ1-1, the V gene TRBV10-3; no clear D. This TCR derives from an adult with an advanced solid tumor such as melanoma, head and neck, liver or kidney cancer. The material sequenced was CD4+ or CD8+ T cells sorted from blood, taken in a trial of the OX40 agonist ivuxolimab. Here the CDR3 reads CAITQHSGTEAFF. The CDR3 bases are TGTGCCATCACCCAACACTCGGGCACTGAAGCTTTCTTT.